Shown below are 3 T cell receptor beta chains from a single sample sequenced in a study of blood T cell repertoires in COVID-19. Repertoires were generated with immunoSEQ multiplex PCR, while TCRdb's copy carries only in-frame clones and drops some. Among 300,000 to 350,000 clones listed, approximately 88% were seen once. Sample: PBMCs or T cells enriched from blood (not recorded which). The receptors shown here come from a man younger than 40 who had recovered from COVID-19.

The rearrangement joins TRBV15 to TRBJ1-3, with unresolved D. V lost 2 bases and J 0 bases, leaving 14 bases between the germline ends. This CDR3 contains 17 residues. The V gene's germline CDR1 is LNHNV and CDR2 YYDKDF (reference sequence). Written as DNA, the CDR3 is TGTGCCACCAGCAGATTGCCCCCAGGATTCTCTGGAAACACCATATATTTT. Translation gives CATSRLPPGFSGNTIYF.

The chain is built from TRBV5-5 and TRBJ1-2; D is uncertain. The CDR3 is made up of 12 amino acids. V gave up 1 base and J gave up 6 bases, with 7 bases separating them. Germline V gene sequence: CDR1 SGHKS, CDR2 YYEKEE (reference sequence). DNA of the CDR3: TGTGCCAGCAGCTTGCTGCCAGATGGCTACACCTTC. It translates to CASSLLPDGYTF.

This clone was counted once. The chain couples TRBV19 to TRBJ1-5; D not resolved. CDR1 is LNHDA and CDR2 is SQIVND in the germline V gene (reference sequence). The CDR3 consists of 14 residues. V shed 6 bases and J shed 6 bases, with 15 bases lying between them. The CDR3 here is CASSPPYPRQPQHF. DNA for the CDR3: TGTGCCAGTAGCCCTCCCTACCCACGTCAGCCCCAGCATTTT.